This TCR beta chain derives from a study of shared clonotypes between healthy human individuals. Naive CD8 cells, CD45RO-negative and positively selected for CCR7, excluded terminally differentiated effector memory CD45RA+ cells. Germline lookup yields CDR1 SGHRS and CDR2 YFSETQ. The CDR3 has 16 residues. V lost 1 base, J lost 4 bases, and 17 bases lay in between. The method was immunoSEQ multiplex PCR; TCRdb's version includes in-frame clones alone and lacks a portion of them. Here the sample spans roughly 2.1 million clones, 90% to 95% being singletons. The origin of this receptor is a man aged 18 to 35 in good health. Some clones in this sample may be carry-over from other donors' samples. This chain uses TRBV5-1 with TRBJ1-2; D is possibly TRBD1 (5 bases). Sequenced: naive CD8+ T cells from PBMCs. The DNA of the CDR3 is TGCGCCAGCAGCTTGACGTTGGCTCGGGACGGCTATGGCTACACCTTC. This codes for CASSLTLARDGYGYTF.